This T cell receptor (beta chain) was captured in a study of CD8 T cell repertoires and HIV-1 epitope variants. Study context: Epitopes were three Gag families plus Nef HW9 and YT9. Equal numbers of autologous T cell-negative cells presented antigen to enriched T cells. An approximately 9-day culture received IL-2, IL-7 and IL-15 on days 3 and 7.

Sequencing was performed with immunoSEQ multiplex PCR; in TCRdb, only in-frame clones are kept and a portion is missing. The table has approximately 5,500 clones, around 67% seen once. Note on this clone: Its antigen remains unknown.

The ends were cut back, 3 bases at V and 9 bases at J, with 12 bases in the middle. CDR1 and CDR2 from the germline V gene are SQVTM and ANQGSEA. The CDR3 contains 12 residues. Findings of the study overall: Beta chains alone show antigen proliferation, not cytokine profile or function.

The sample was cultured CD8+ T cells derived from PBMCs. The V gene is TRBV29-1, the J gene TRBJ2-1, with D maybe TRBD2 (5 bases). The receptor comes from a male donor with HIV. The CDR3 coding sequence is TGCAGCGTTGATTCGCGGGCCAGTGAGCAGTTCTTC. This gives the protein CSVDSRASEQFF.